The present TCR beta chain was sequenced within a study of T-cell memory formation after mild COVID-19. TCRdb called the 5' RACE reads again in MiXCR, with one record for every CDR3 protein. This table holds 550,000 to 700,000 distinct CDR3 sequences, approximately 15% found once. The germline CDR1 and CDR2 sequences are SGHVS and FQNEAQ. Trimming removed 2 bases from V and 7 bases from J, with 23 bases in between. This CDR3 has 17 residues. Concerning this clonotype itself: A much more abundant neighbour one base away suggests this may be a read error.

The sequenced material came from PBMCs or a T cell subset sorted from them (not recorded which). The source of this sequence is an adult woman who had mild COVID-19 (a few samples of this study predate the infection). Cell type and time point are not known. This rearrangement joins TRBV7-8 to TRBJ2-5, with a tentative D call TRBD2 (6 bases). The CDR3 coding sequence is TGTGCCAGCAGCTTAATGCCAGCGGGCCCCCTCAAACGGACCCAGTACTTC. It yields the protein CASSLMPAGPLKRTQYF. The whole variable domain, remainder taken from reference TRBV7-8 and TRBJ2-5, is GAGVSQSPRYKVAKRGQDVALRCDPISGHVSLFWYQQALGQGPEFLTYFQNEAQLDKSGLPSDRFFAERPEGSVSTLKIQRTQQEDSAVYLCASSLMPAGPLKRTQYFGPGTRLLVL.